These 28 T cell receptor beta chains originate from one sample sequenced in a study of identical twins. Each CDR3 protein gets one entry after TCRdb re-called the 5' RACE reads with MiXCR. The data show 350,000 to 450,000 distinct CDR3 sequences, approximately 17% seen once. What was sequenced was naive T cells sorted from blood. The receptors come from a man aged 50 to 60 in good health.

CDR3 sequence: CSAAAGTGYQPQHF. The CDR3 DNA reads TGCAGCGCCGCCGCCGGGACAGGATATCAGCCCCAGCATTTT. The chain links TRBV29-1 to TRBJ1-5; 8 nucleotides line up with TRBD1. The germline CDR1 and CDR2 sequences are SQVTM and ANQGSEA. J lost 5 bases, V lost 7 bases, and 10 bases had no gene match. The CDR3 totals 14 residues.

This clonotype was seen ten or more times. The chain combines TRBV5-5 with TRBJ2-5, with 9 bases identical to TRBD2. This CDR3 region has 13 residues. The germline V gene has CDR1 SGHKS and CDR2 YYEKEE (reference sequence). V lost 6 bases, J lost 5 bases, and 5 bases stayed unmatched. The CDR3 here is CASTVAGVETQYF. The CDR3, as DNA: TGTGCCAGCACAGTAGCGGGGGTTGAGACCCAGTACTTC.

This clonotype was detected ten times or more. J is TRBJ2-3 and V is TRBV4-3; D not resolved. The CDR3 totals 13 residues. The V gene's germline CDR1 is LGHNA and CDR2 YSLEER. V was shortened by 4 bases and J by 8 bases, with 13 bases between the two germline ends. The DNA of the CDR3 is TGCGCCAGCAGCCGCATCTTGCGGTCTACGCAGTATTTT. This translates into CASSRILRSTQYF.

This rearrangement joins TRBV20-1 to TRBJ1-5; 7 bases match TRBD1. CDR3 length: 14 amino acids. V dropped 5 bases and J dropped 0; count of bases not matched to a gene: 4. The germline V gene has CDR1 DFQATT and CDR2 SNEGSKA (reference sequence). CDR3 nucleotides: TGCAGTGCTGTACAGGGGATTAGCAATCAGCCCCAGCATTTT. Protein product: CSAVQGISNQPQHF.

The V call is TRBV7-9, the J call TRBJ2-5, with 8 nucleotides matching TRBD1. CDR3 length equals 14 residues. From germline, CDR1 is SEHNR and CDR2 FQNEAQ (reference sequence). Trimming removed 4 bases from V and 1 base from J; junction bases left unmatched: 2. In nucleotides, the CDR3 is TGTGCCAGCAGCTGGGGACAGGCCCAAGAGACCCAGTACTTC. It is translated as CASSWGQAQETQYF.

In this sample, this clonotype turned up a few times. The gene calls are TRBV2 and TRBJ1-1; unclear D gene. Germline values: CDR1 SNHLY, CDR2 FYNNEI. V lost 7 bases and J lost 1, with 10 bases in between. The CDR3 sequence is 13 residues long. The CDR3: CASTVVGNTEAFF. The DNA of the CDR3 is TGTGCCAGCACAGTCGTAGGGAACACTGAAGCTTTCTTT.

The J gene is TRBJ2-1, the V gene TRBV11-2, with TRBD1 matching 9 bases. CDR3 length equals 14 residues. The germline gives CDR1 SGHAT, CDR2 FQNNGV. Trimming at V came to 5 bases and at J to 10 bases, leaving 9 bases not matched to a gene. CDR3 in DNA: TGTGCCAGCAGCGGCAACAGGGGGCGTCGGGAGCAGTTCTTC. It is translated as CASSGNRGRREQFF.

Here the CDR3 DNA reads TGTGCCAGCAGCTCCTGGACAGGGGGCTCCGGGGAGCTGTTTTTT. Its translation is CASSSWTGGSGELFF. The rearrangement joins TRBV7-9 to TRBJ2-2; the match to TRBD1 covers 11 bases. J lost 6 bases, V lost 4 bases, and 4 bases had no gene match. The CDR3 loop spans 15 amino acids. Per germline, CDR1 SEHNR and CDR2 FQNEAQ (reference sequence).

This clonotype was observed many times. CDR3 loop: CASSLPRGTSGPDTQYF. The DNA for the CDR3 is TGTGCCAGCAGTCTCCCAAGGGGGACTAGCGGGCCAGATACGCAGTATTTT. The J gene is TRBJ2-3, the V gene TRBV12-3 or TRBV12-4; TRBD2 matches at 12 bases. Losses at the gene ends were 5 bases for V and 4 bases for J; bases not matched to a gene: 10. The CDR3 consists of 17 residues.

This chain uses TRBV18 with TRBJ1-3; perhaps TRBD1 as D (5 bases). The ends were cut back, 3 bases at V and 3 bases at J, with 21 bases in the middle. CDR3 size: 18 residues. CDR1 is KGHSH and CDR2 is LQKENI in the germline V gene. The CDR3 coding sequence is TGTGCCAGCTCACCTCCAGCTTCGGGACGGACGATTGGAAACACCATATATTTT. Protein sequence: CASSPPASGRTIGNTIYF.

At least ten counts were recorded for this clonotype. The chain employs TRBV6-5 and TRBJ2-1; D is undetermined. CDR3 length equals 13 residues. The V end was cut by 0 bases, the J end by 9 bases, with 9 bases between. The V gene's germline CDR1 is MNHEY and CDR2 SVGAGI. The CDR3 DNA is TGTGCCAGCAGTTACTCGGGGTCGCGTGAGCAGTTCTTC. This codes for CASSYSGSREQFF.

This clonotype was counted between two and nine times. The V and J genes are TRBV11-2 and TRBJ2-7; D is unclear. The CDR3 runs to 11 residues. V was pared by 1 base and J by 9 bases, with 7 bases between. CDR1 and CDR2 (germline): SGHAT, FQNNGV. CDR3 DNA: TGTGCCAGCAGCTTAGGGCGGTGGCAGTACTTC. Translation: CASSLGRWQYF. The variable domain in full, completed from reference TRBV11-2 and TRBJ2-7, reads EAGVAQSPRYKIIEKRQSVAFWCNPISGHATLYWYQQILGQGPKLLIQFQNNGVVDDSQLPKDRFSAERLKGVDSTLKIQPAKLEDSAVYLCASSLGRWQYFGPGTRLTVT.

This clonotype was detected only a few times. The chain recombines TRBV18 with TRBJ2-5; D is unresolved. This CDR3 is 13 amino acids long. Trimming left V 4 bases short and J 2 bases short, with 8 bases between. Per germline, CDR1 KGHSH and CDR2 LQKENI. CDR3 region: CASSRSKQETQYF. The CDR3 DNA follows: TGTGCCAGCTCACGATCAAAACAAGAGACCCAGTACTTC. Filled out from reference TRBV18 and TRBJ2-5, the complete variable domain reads NAGVMQNPRHLVRRRGQEARLRCSPMKGHSHVYWYRQLPEEGLKFMVYLQKENIIDESGMPKERFSAEFPKEGPSILRIQQVVRGDSAAYFCASSRSKQETQYFGPGTRLLVL.

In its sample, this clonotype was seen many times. DNA for the CDR3: TGCGCCAGCAGCTTGGCCGAGAGCACAGATACGCAGTATTTT. Residues: CASSLAESTDTQYF. The rearrangement uses TRBV5-1 and TRBJ2-3; unclear D gene. The CDR3 is 14 residues long. Trimming removed 0 bases at V and 0 bases at J, with 5 bases between. Germline CDR1 is SGHRS and CDR2 is YFSETQ.

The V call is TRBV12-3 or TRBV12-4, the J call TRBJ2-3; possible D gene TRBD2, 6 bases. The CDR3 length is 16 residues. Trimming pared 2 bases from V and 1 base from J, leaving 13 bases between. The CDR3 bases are TGTGCCAGCAGTTTACTGGGGGGTAAGGGCACAGATACGCAGTATTTT. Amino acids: CASSLLGGKGTDTQYF.

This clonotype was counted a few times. The CDR3 protein is CSTSALLAGVSGEQFF. CDR3 DNA: TGCAGCACGTCAGCCCTACTAGCGGGAGTTAGCGGTGAGCAGTTCTTC. The genes are TRBV29-1 and TRBJ2-1; 11 positions agree with TRBD2. V lost 8 bases, J lost 9 bases, and 18 bases stayed unmatched. CDR1 and CDR2 from the germline V gene are SQVTM and ANQGSEA. The CDR3 length is 16 residues.

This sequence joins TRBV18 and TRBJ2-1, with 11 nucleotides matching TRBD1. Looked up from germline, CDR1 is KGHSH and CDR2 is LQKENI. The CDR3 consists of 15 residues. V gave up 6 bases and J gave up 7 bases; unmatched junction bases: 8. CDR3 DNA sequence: TGTGCCAGCTCTCACGGACAGGGGGCGTTTAATGAGCAGTTCTTC. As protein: CASSHGQGAFNEQFF.

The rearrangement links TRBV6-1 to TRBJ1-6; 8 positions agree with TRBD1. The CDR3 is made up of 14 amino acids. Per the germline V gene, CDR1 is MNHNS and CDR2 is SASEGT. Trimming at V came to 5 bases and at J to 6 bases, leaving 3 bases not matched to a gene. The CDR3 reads CASSKGQVNSPLHF. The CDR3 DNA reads TGTGCCAGCAGTAAGGGACAGGTTAATTCACCCCTCCACTTT.

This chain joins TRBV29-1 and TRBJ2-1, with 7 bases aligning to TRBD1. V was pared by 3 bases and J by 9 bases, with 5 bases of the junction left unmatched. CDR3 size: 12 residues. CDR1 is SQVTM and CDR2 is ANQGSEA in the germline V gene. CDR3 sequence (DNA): TGCAGCGTTGACGACAGGGCAGTTGAGCAGTTCTTC. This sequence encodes CSVDDRAVEQFF.

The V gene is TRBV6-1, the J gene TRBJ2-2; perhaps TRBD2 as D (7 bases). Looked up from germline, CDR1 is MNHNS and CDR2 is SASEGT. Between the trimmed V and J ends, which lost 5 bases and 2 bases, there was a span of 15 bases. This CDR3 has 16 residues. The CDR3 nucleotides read TGTGCCAGCAGTCCCGAGGGGGGGGCCAACACCGGGGAGCTGTTTTTT. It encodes CASSPEGGANTGELFF.

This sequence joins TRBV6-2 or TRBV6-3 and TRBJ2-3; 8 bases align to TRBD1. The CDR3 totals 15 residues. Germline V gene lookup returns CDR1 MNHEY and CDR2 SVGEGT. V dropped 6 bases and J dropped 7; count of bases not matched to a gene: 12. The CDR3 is CASRTGQGAVNTQYF. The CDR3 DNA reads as TGTGCCAGCAGGACTGGGCAGGGGGCGGTTAATACGCAGTATTTT.

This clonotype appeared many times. In DNA form, the CDR3 reads TGTGCCAGCAGCGGGATACAGGCAACGGATACGCAGTATTTT. Its translation: CASSGIQATDTQYF. This chain joins TRBV7-9 and TRBJ2-3; the D gene is possibly TRBD1 (5 bases). The CDR3 length is 14 residues. V lost 5 bases to trimming and J lost 6 bases, with 15 bases between them. Per germline, CDR1 SEHNR and CDR2 FQNEAQ (reference sequence).

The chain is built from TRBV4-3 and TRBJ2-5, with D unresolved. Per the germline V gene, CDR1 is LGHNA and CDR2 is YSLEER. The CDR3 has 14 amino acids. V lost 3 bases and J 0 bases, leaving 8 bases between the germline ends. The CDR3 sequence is CASSQNGHQETQYF. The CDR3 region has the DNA TGCGCCAGCAGCCAGAACGGACACCAAGAGACCCAGTACTTC.

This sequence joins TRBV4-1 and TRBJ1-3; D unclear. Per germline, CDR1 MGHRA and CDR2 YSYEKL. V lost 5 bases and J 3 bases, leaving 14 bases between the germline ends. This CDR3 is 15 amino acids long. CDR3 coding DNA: TGCGCCAGCAGCTCCAGCGGGAGTGGTGGAAACACCATATATTTT. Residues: CASSSSGSGGNTIYF.

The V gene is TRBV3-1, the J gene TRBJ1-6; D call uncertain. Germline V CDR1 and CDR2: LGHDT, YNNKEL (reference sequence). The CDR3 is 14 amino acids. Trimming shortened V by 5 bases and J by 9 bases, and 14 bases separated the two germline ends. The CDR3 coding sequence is TGTGCCAGCAGCGGCCGGGGTTCGAGTTCACCCCTCCACTTT. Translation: CASSGRGSSSPLHF. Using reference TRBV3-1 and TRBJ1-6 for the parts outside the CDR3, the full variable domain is DTAVSQTPKYLVTQMGNDKSIKCEQNLGHDTMYWYKQDSKKFLKIMFSYNNKELIINETVPNRFSPKSPDKAHLNLHINSLELGDSAVYFCASSGRGSSSPLHFGNGTRLTVT.

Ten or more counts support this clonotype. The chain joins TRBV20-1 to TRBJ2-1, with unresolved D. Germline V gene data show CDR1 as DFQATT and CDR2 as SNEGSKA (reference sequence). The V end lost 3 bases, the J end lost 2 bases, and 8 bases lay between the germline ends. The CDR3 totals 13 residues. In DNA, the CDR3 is TGCAGTGCTAGTAAGGGCCCCTACAATGAGCAGTTCTTC. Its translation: CSASKGPYNEQFF.

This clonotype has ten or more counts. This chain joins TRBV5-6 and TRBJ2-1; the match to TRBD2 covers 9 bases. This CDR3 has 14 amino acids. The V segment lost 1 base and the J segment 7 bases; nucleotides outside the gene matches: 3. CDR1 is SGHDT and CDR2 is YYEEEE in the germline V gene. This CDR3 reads CASSLPTSGNEQFF. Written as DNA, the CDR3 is TGTGCCAGCAGCTTGCCCACTAGCGGGAATGAGCAGTTCTTC.

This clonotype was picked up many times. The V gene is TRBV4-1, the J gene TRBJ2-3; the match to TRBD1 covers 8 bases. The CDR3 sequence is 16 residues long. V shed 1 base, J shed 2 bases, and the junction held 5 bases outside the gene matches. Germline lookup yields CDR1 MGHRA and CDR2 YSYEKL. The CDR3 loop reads CASSQGGQGPTDTQYF. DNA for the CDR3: TGCGCCAGCAGCCAAGGCGGACAGGGACCCACAGATACGCAGTATTTT.